Each of the 32 T cell receptor beta chains below was sequenced from the same sample in a study of cytomegalovirus exposure and HLA in healthy donors. Amplification used 60 Vbeta primers and 13 Jbeta primers. Produced via immunoSEQ multiplex PCR; TCRdb's table is partial and in-frame only. The table records 150,000 to 200,000 clones, approximately 79% of them present only once. The material sequenced was PBMCs. The source is a middle-aged man in good health and CMV-seropositive.

V and J are TRBV5-6 and TRBJ1-6; D not certain. From germline, CDR1 is SGHDT and CDR2 YYEEEE. The CDR3 runs 14 residues. Trimming cost V 1 base and J 7 bases, with 9 bases left between them. The CDR3 coding sequence is TGTGCCAGCAGCTTGCGGGGATCGAATTCACCCCTCCACTTT. Amino acid sequence: CASSLRGSNSPLHF.

The CDR3 region is CASTKGEGQIKNIQYF. CDR3 nucleotides: TGTGCCAGCACCAAAGGGGAGGGGCAGATCAAAAACATTCAGTACTTC. The V gene is TRBV2, the J gene TRBJ2-4, with 7 bases lining up with TRBD2. Looked up from germline, CDR1 is SNHLY and CDR2 is FYNNEI. The CDR3 consists of 16 residues. V lost 7 bases, J lost 3 bases, and 12 bases stayed unmatched.

The rearrangement links TRBV6-1 to TRBJ2-7; D might be TRBD2 (5 bases). The CDR3 runs 12 residues. V was clipped by 8 bases and J by 5 bases, with 13 bases between them. CDR1 is MNHNS, CDR2 SASEGT, per germline. The CDR3 DNA reads TGTGCCAGCGCCGGGGTAGAAGACGAGCAGTACTTC. Protein product: CASAGVEDEQYF.

V usage is TRBV4-1 and J usage is TRBJ1-2; D might be TRBD1 (5 bases). Germline V CDR1 and CDR2: MGHRA, YSYEKL. The V gene lost 2 bases and the J gene lost 2 bases, with 12 bases spanning the gap. CDR3 size: 15 residues. CDR3 protein: CASSQLQGGNYGYTF. CDR3 bases: TGCGCCAGCAGCCAACTGCAGGGTGGGAACTATGGCTACACCTTC.

The genes are TRBV25-1 and TRBJ1-1; D gene uncertain. Trimming took 6 bases from V and 1 from J, leaving 12 bases between them. Germline CDR1 and CDR2: MGHDK and SYGVNS. The CDR3 runs to 14 residues. The CDR3 sequence: CASRAPGQNTEAFF. The CDR3 nucleotides read TGTGCCAGCAGGGCCCCTGGTCAGAACACTGAAGCTTTCTTT. Full variable domain (outside the CDR3, taken from reference TRBV25-1 and TRBJ1-1): EADIYQTPRYLVIGTGKKITLECSQTMGHDKMYWYQQDPGMELHLIHYSYGVNSTEKGDLSSESTVSRIRTEHFPLTLESARPSHTSQYLCASRAPGQNTEAFFGQGTRLTVV.

The rearrangement links TRBV29-1 to TRBJ2-1, with D perhaps matching TRBD2 (7 bases). This CDR3 has 14 amino acids. V lost 7 bases, J lost 0 bases, and 13 bases lay in between. Germline V gene sequence: CDR1 SQVTM, CDR2 ANQGSEA. The CDR3 loop is CSAGGLASYNEQFF. In nucleotides, the CDR3 is TGCAGCGCCGGGGGGCTAGCCTCCTACAATGAGCAGTTCTTC.

This clone has more than one count but fewer than ten. This chain links TRBV19 with TRBJ2-3, with D possibly TRBD2 on 5 matching bases. There are 16 residues in the CDR3. With 3 bases removed from V and 0 bases from J, the gap between germline ends came to 13 bases. Germline V gives CDR1 LNHDA, CDR2 SQIVND (reference sequence). The CDR3 sequence: CASSISVAKSTDTQYF. In DNA, the CDR3 is TGTGCCAGTAGTATTTCAGTAGCGAAAAGCACAGATACGCAGTATTTT.

This clone was detected only a few times. The rearrangement links TRBV4-3 to TRBJ2-3; D is unresolved. The ends were cut back, 2 bases at V and 6 bases at J, with 3 bases in the middle. The CDR3 runs to 11 residues. Germline values: CDR1 LGHNA, CDR2 YSLEER. CDR3 region: CASSQRDTQYF. Here the CDR3 DNA reads TGCGCCAGCAGCCAACGGGATACGCAGTATTTT.

The chain uses TRBV5-5 and TRBJ1-5; D unclear. There are 14 residues in the CDR3. V gave up 1 base and J gave up 7 bases, with 12 bases separating them. Germline CDR1 reads SGHKS; CDR2 reads YYEKEE (reference sequence). As DNA, the CDR3 is TGTGCCAGCAGCTTGAAACATAACGGGCAGCCCCAGCATTTT. This encodes CASSLKHNGQPQHF.

The CDR3 loop reads CASSLFEGPHYEQYF. DNA for the CDR3: TGTGCCAGCAGCTTATTTGAGGGCCCCCACTACGAGCAGTACTTC. The rearrangement links TRBV11-2 to TRBJ2-7, with a weak D call TRBD2 (5 bases). This CDR3 region has 15 residues. Trimming left V 2 bases short and J 3 bases short, with 14 bases between. The germline V gene encodes CDR1 SGHAT and CDR2 FQNNGV.

This clone was picked up a small number of times. The CDR3 here is CASSKGALTGGNSPLHF. CDR3 DNA sequence: TGTGCCAGCAGCAAAGGGGCCCTCACGGGAGGTAATTCACCCCTCCACTTT. The chain uses TRBV21-1 and TRBJ1-6. TRBV21-1 is noted as a pseudogene. The CDR3 runs to 17 residues.

The gene calls are TRBV12-5 and TRBJ2-1, with D unresolved. Germline assignment: CDR1 LGHNT and CDR2 FRNRAP. The germline V and J ends were trimmed by 5 bases and 9 bases, with 8 bases remaining between them. This CDR3 is 11 amino acids long. CDR3 region: CASGVSVEQFF. In DNA, the CDR3 is TGTGCTAGTGGTGTTAGTGTTGAGCAGTTCTTC.

The table lists this clone with a count of one. The chain couples TRBV4-3 to TRBJ2-3; D unresolved. Germline V gives CDR1 LGHNA, CDR2 YSLEER. The CDR3 has 12 residues. With 3 bases removed from V and 2 bases from J, the gap between germline ends came to 3 bases. This chain's CDR3 is CASSHNTDTQYF. CDR3 in DNA: TGCGCCAGCAGCCACAACACAGATACGCAGTATTTT.

This chain uses TRBV6-1 with TRBJ1-6; D gene unclear. The CDR3 is made up of 14 amino acids. V lost 6 bases and J lost 5, with 11 bases in between. Germline loops: CDR1 MNHNS, CDR2 SASEGT. CDR3 amino acids: CASSATRDNSPLHF. DNA of the CDR3: TGTGCCAGCAGCGCTACTCGGGATAATTCACCCCTCCACTTT.

The genes are TRBV15 and TRBJ2-5; a possible D gene is TRBD1 (5 bases). V lost 5 bases and J lost 5, with 9 bases in between. This CDR3 region has 12 residues. Germline V gene data show CDR1 as LNHNV and CDR2 as YYDKDF (reference sequence). CDR3 protein: CATSPGWETQYF. CDR3 in DNA: TGTGCCACCAGCCCAGGGTGGGAGACCCAGTACTTC.

The chain employs TRBV7-8 and TRBJ1-5; a possible D gene is TRBD1 (5 bases). CDR1 is SGHVS, CDR2 FQNEAQ, per germline. CDR3 length equals 14 residues. V was pared by 5 bases and J by 1 base, with 9 bases between. The CDR3 sequence: CASSPQGSNQPQHF. Written as DNA, the CDR3 is TGTGCCAGCAGCCCCCAGGGAAGCAATCAGCCCCAGCATTTT.

This clone was found a few times. This rearrangement joins TRBV5-1 to TRBJ1-4; D uncertain. The V end was cut by 3 bases, the J end by 5 bases, with 14 bases between. Germline values: CDR1 SGHRS, CDR2 YFSETQ. The CDR3 extends over 15 amino acids. CDR3 in DNA: TGCGCCAGCAGCTATTCGGGGAATTCAAATGAAAAACTGTTTTTT. This codes for CASSYSGNSNEKLFF.

As regards this clone: Other DNA sequences in this sample translate to the same CDR3. V gene TRBV7-2 combines with J gene TRBJ1-5; a possible D gene is TRBD1 (6 bases). Germline loops: CDR1 SGHTA, CDR2 FQGNSA. V lost 5 bases, J lost 2 bases, and 25 bases lay in between. This CDR3 comprises 19 residues. The CDR3 DNA reads TGTGCCAGCAGCCCCAACCTTCTAAAACAGGGAATTGGCAATCAGCCCCAGCATTTT. As protein: CASSPNLLKQGIGNQPQHF.

The chain uses TRBV25-1 and TRBJ2-3; 8 positions match TRBD2. Trimming at V came to 6 bases and at J to 3 bases, leaving 2 bases not matched to a gene. The length of the CDR3 is 13 residues. Germline-derived CDR1 and CDR2 are MGHDK and SYGVNS. The CDR3 spells CASRLAETDTQYF. Written as DNA, the CDR3 is TGTGCCAGCAGACTAGCGGAAACAGATACGCAGTATTTT.

CDR3 sequence reads: CASSQDRWGGPQHF. CDR3 nucleotides: TGCGCCAGCAGCCAAGATCGTTGGGGGGGACCCCAGCATTTT. The chain is built from TRBV4-3 and TRBJ1-5; weak D call: TRBD1 (5 bases). Germline loops: CDR1 LGHNA, CDR2 YSLEER. V shed 0 bases and J shed 10 bases, with 13 bases lying between them. This CDR3 is 14 amino acids long.

This clone was counted a few times. The chain uses TRBV6-5 and TRBJ2-7; 9 bases match TRBD2. This CDR3 comprises 15 residues. V dropped 5 bases and J dropped 6; count of bases not matched to a gene: 11. Germline lookup yields CDR1 MNHEY and CDR2 SVGAGI. The CDR3 protein is CASSPMGGGAGEQYF. CDR3 bases: TGTGCCAGCAGTCCCATGGGCGGGGGGGCTGGCGAGCAGTACTTC.

The chain joins TRBV11-3 to TRBJ2-7; weak D call: TRBD1 (6 bases). Germline CDR1 SGHNT, CDR2 YENEEA. V dropped 5 bases and J dropped 4 bases, with 15 bases sitting between them. CDR3 length: 14 amino acids. The CDR3 loop is CASSIGDIGYEQYF. Written as DNA, the CDR3 is TGTGCCAGCAGCATCGGGGACATCGGATACGAGCAGTACTTC.

The rearrangement uses TRBV28 and TRBJ1-1; tentative D call: TRBD1 (6 bases). With 1 base removed from V and 4 bases from J, the gap between germline ends came to 13 bases. CDR3 length: 15 residues. The germline gives CDR1 MDHEN, CDR2 SYDVKM. In nucleotides, the CDR3 is TGTGCCAGCAGTTTATATCAGGGGCAGGGCACTGAAGCTTTCTTT. Translated: CASSLYQGQGTEAFF.

The rearrangement uses TRBV5-1 and TRBJ2-3; tentative D call: TRBD2 (6 bases). Deletions cut 0 bases from V and 5 bases from J, with 13 bases between. This CDR3 is built from 15 residues. Germline CDR1 is SGHRS and CDR2 is YFSETQ. This CDR3 is CASSLEGWRGDTQYF. The DNA of the CDR3 is TGCGCCAGCAGCTTGGAGGGGTGGAGGGGAGATACGCAGTATTTT.

The V gene is TRBV7-2, the J gene TRBJ2-3; 7 bases match TRBD2. Germline V gene lookup returns CDR1 SGHTA and CDR2 FQGNSA. The CDR3 is 16 amino acids. V lost 5 bases, J lost 5 bases, and 13 bases stayed unmatched. The CDR3 loop reads CASSPLWSGAEDTQYF. The CDR3 DNA reads TGTGCCAGCAGCCCCCTGTGGAGCGGGGCTGAAGATACGCAGTATTTT.

The rearrangement links TRBV5-1 to TRBJ1-3; D possibly corresponds to TRBD1 (5 bases). Germline assignment: CDR1 SGHRS and CDR2 YFSETQ. The CDR3 is made up of 15 amino acids. V dropped 5 bases and J dropped 0 bases, with 12 bases sitting between them. The CDR3 protein is CASRQDRSSGNTIYF. The CDR3 DNA reads as TGCGCCAGCAGACAGGACCGTAGCTCTGGAAACACCATATATTTT.

This chain connects TRBV10-3 to TRBJ2-2; maybe TRBD1 (6 bases). With 4 bases removed from V and 0 bases from J, the gap between germline ends came to 12 bases. Germline V gives CDR1 ENHRY, CDR2 SYGVKD. This CDR3 region has 16 residues. The CDR3 DNA sequence: TGTGCCATCAGTGGACAGGTCCCTGCGAACACCGGGGAGCTGTTTTTT. It encodes CAISGQVPANTGELFF.

This chain uses TRBV5-4 with TRBJ2-4; TRBD1 matches 7 bases. The CDR3 has 16 amino acids. V shed 4 bases and J 0 bases; nucleotides not matched to a gene: 7. The germline gives CDR1 SGHNT, CDR2 YYREEE (reference sequence). The CDR3 DNA reads as TGTGCCAGCAGCGACCCTTACAGGGGAGCCAAAAACATTCAGTACTTC. Amino acid sequence: CASSDPYRGAKNIQYF.

There are a few counts of this clone. The V call is TRBV19, the J call TRBJ2-1, with D tentatively TRBD2 (6 bases). V lost 5 bases to trimming and J lost 2 bases, with 10 bases between them. This CDR3 region has 14 residues. Germline-derived CDR1 and CDR2 are LNHDA and SQIVND (reference sequence). CDR3 sequence (DNA): TGTGCCAGTAGTCCCCCGGGGGCCTACAATGAGCAGTTCTTC. This codes for CASSPPGAYNEQFF.

In its sample, this clone was seen once. The rearrangement links TRBV7-2 to TRBJ1-6; possibly TRBD1 for D (5 bases). V was shortened by 4 bases and J by 5 bases, with 12 bases between the two germline ends. CDR1 is SGHTA, CDR2 FQGNSA, per germline. This CDR3 is 15 amino acids long. The CDR3 reads CASSSRTQNNSPLHF. CDR3 bases: TGTGCCAGCAGCTCCCGGACACAAAATAATTCACCCCTCCACTTT.

The rearrangement uses TRBV15 and TRBJ1-2; TRBD1 aligns across 7 bases. CDR1 LNHNV and CDR2 YYDKDF come from the germline V gene (reference sequence). The CDR3 has 15 residues. Trimming removed 5 bases from V and 0 bases from J; junction bases left unmatched: 6. This CDR3 reads CATSPRDRANYGYTF. Here the CDR3 DNA reads TGTGCCACCAGCCCCCGGGACAGAGCTAACTATGGCTACACCTTC.

The genes are TRBV5-1 and TRBJ1-1, with no clear D. V dropped 4 bases and J dropped 0 bases, with 10 bases sitting between them. CDR1 is SGHRS and CDR2 is YFSETQ in the germline V gene. The CDR3 spans 14 residues. The CDR3 reads CASSPETLNTEAFF. CDR3 nucleotides: TGCGCCAGCAGCCCTGAGACATTGAACACTGAAGCTTTCTTT.